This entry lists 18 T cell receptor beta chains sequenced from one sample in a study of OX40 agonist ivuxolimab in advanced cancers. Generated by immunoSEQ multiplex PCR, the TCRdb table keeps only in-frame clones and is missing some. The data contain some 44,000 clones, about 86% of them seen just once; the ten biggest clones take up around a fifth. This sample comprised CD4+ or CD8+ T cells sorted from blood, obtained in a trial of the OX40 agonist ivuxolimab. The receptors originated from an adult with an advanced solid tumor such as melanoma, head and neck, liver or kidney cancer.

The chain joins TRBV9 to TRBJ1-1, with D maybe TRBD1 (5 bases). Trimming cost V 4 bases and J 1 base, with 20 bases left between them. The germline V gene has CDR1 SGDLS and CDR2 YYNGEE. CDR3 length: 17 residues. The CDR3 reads CASSSRSGGKANTEAFF. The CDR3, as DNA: TGTGCCAGCAGCTCACGGAGTGGGGGTAAGGCGAACACTGAAGCTTTCTTT.

The CDR3 loop reads CASSPGTVYEQYV. The CDR3 DNA reads as TGTGCCAGCAGCCCCGGGACAGTCTACGAGCAGTACGTC. The chain is built from TRBV5-5 and TRBJ2-7, with 7 bases identical to TRBD1. This CDR3 region has 13 residues. V gave up 4 bases and J gave up 3 bases; unmatched junction bases: 4. Germline loops: CDR1 SGHKS, CDR2 YYEKEE (reference sequence).

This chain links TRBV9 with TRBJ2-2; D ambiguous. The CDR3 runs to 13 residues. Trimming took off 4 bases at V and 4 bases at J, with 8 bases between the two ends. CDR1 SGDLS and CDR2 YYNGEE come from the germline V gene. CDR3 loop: CASSPSTTGELFF. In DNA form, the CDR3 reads TGTGCCAGCAGCCCAAGTACCACCGGGGAGCTGTTTTTT.

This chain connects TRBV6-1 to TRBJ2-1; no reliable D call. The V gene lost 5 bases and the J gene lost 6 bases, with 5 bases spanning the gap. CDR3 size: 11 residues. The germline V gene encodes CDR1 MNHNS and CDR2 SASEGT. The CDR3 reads CASSYSNEQFF. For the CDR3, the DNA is TGTGCCAGCAGTTACAGCAATGAGCAGTTCTTC.

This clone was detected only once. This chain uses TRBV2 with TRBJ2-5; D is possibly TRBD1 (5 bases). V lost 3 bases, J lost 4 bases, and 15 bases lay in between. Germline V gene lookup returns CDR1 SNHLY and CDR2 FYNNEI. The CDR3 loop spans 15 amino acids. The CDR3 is CASSDRERASETQYF. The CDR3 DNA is TGTGCCAGCAGTGACAGGGAAAGGGCCTCAGAGACCCAGTACTTC.

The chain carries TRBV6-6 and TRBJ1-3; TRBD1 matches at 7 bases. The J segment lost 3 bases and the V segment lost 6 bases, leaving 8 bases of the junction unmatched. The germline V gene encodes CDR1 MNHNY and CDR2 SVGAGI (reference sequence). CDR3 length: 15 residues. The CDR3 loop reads CASSEKGAHGNTIYF. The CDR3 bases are TGTGCCAGCAGCGAAAAGGGGGCGCATGGAAACACCATATATTTT.

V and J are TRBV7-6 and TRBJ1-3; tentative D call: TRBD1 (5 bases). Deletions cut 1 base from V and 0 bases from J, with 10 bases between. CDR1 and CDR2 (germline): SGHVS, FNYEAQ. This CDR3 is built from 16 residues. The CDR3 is CASSLEGTDSGNTIYF. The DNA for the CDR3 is TGTGCCAGCAGCTTAGAAGGGACTGACTCTGGAAACACCATATATTTT.

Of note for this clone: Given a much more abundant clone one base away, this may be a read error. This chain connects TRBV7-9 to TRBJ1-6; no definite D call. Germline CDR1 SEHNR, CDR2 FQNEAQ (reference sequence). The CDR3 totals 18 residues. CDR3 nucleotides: TGTGCCAGCAGCAACTCCCTCAGTGAGAGCTCCTATAATTCGCCCCTCCACTTT. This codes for CASSNSLSESSYNSPLHF.

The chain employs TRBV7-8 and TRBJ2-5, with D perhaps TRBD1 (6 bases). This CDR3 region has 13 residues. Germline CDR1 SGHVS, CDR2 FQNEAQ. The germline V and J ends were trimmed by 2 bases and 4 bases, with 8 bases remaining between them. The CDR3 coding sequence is TGTGCCAGCAGCTTAAGGGACACAGAGACCCAGTACTTC. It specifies CASSLRDTETQYF. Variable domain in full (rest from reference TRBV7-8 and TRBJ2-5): GAGVSQSPRYKVAKRGQDVALRCDPISGHVSLFWYQQALGQGPEFLTYFQNEAQLDKSGLPSDRFFAERPEGSVSTLKIQRTQQEDSAVYLCASSLRDTETQYFGPGTRLLVL.

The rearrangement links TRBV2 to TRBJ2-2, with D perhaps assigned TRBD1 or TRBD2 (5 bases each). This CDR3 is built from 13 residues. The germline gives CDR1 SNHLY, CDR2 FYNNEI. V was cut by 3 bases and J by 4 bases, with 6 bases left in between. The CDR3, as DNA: TGTGCCAGCAGTGAGGGGGTCACCGGGGAGCTGTTTTTT. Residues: CASSEGVTGELFF.

CDR3 nucleotide sequence: TGTGCCAGCAGTGAAGCGGTCTACAATGAGCAGTTCTTC. This encodes CASSEAVYNEQFF. The chain combines TRBV6-1 with TRBJ2-1, with D unresolved. With 0 bases removed from V and 3 bases from J, the gap between germline ends came to 3 bases. CDR1 is MNHNS and CDR2 is SASEGT in the germline V gene. The CDR3 spans 13 residues.

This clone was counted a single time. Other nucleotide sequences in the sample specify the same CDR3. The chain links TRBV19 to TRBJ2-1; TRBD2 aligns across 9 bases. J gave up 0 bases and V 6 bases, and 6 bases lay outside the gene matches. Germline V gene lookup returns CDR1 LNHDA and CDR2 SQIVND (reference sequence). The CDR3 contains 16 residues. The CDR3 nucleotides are TGTGCCAGTAGCACGCAAGCGGGGGGCTCCTACAATGAGCAGTTCTTC. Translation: CASSTQAGGSYNEQFF.

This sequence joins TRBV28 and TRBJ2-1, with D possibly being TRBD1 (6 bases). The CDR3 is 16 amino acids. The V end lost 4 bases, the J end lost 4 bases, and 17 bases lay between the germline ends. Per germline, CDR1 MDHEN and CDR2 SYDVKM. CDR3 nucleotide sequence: TGTGCCAGCAGTTCGTCACCCGGGACACCTTACAATGAGCAGTTCTTC. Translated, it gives CASSSSPGTPYNEQFF.

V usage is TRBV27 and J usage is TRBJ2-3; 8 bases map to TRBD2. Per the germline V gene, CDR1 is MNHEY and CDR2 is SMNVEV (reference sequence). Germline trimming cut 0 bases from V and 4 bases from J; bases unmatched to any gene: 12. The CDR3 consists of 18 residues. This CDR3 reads CASSLSIAPGGAADTQYF. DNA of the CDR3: TGTGCCAGCAGTTTATCCATCGCCCCGGGGGGGGCCGCAGATACGCAGTATTTT.

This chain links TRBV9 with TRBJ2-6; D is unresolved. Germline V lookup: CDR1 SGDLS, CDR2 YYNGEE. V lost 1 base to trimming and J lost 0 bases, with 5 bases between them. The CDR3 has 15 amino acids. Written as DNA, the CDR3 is TGTGCCAGCAGCGTACAAGGCTCTGGGGCCAACGTCCTGACTTTC. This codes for CASSVQGSGANVLTF.

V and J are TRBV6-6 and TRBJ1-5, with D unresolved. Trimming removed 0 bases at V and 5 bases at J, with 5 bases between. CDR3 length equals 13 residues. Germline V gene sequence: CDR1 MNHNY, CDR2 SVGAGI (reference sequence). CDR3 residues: CASSYSVDQPQHF. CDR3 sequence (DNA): TGTGCCAGCAGTTACTCGGTAGATCAGCCCCAGCATTTT.

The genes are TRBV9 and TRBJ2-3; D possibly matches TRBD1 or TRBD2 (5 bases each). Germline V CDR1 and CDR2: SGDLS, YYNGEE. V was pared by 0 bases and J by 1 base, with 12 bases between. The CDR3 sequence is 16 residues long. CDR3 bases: TGTGCCAGCAGCGTAGCAACGGGGCCACGCACAGATACGCAGTATTTT. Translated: CASSVATGPRTDTQYF.

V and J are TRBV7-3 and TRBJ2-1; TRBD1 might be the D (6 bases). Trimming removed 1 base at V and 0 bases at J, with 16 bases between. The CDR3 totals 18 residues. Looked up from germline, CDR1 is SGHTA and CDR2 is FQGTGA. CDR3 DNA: TGTGCCAGCAGCTTAAATGGGGAATTAGGGGGCTCCTACAATGAGCAGTTCTTC. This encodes CASSLNGELGGSYNEQFF.